This T cell receptor (beta chain) was recorded in a study of beta chain features in type 1 diabetes. Study results and caveats: In these data, an HLA type influence on TCRB rearrangement remained unresolved. A closer apparent resemblance between naive, central memory and Treg TCRB repertoires was seen in patients than in healthy donors. In every one of the four CD4+ subsets, TCRB CDR3s were moderately but significantly shorter in Type 1 diabetes patients.

This clone was recorded a few times. The antigen is undetermined. Investigators reverse transcribed all isolated RNA, so they sequenced expressed TCRB transcripts. Clones were sequenced by immunoSEQ multiplex PCR, and TCRdb holds only the in-frame ones, with some missing. The data contain about 660,000 clones, over 12% of them singletons. Germline assignment: CDR1 MNHEY and CDR2 SMNVEV (reference sequence). The CDR3 runs 15 residues. V lost 6 bases and J 1 base, leaving 15 bases between the germline ends. Sequencing was performed on naive CD4+ T cells from blood. J is TRBJ1-2 and V is TRBV27; TRBD1 is a possible D gene (5 bases). The receptor was derived from a man aged 18 to 29 with type 1 diabetes. The CDR3 DNA is TGTGCCAGCAGAAGGACGGGAGGGGTTAACTATGGCTACACCTTC. Protein: CASRRTGGVNYGYTF.